Listed below are T cell receptor beta chains from one sample, sequenced in a study of blood T cell repertoires in COVID-19. TCRdb's copy holds only in-frame clones and misses some; the assay was immunoSEQ multiplex PCR. The data hold roughly 200,000 clones, with approximately 85% observed a single time. The sequenced sample was PBMCs or T cells enriched from blood (not recorded which). The receptors stem from a woman aged 30 to 39 who had recovered from COVID-19. Both conserved end residues are part of each CDR3. A D gene is named only where the DNA matches it firmly. Only some rows state a clone size, as once, few, many or a class for expanded clones.

TRBV6-1	15	.	TRBD1	TRBJ2-5	CASSEAGTGGETQYF	TGTGCCAGCAGTGAAGCAGGGACAGGGGGTGAGACCCAGTACTTC
TRBV3-1/TRBV3-2	13	few	TRBD2	TRBJ2-7	CASSPTSGGLAIF	TGTGCCAGCAGCCCGACTAGTGGGGGACTAGCTATCTTC
TRBV21-1	14	.	.	TRBJ2-7	CASPPRDSPYEQYF	TGTGCCAGCCCCCCAAGGGACAGCCCCTACGAGCAGTACTTC
TRBV28	13	.	.	TRBJ1-2	CASSSTSVYGYTF	TGTGCCAGCAGTTCTACGAGCGTCTATGGCTACACCTTC
TRBV19	13	.	.	TRBJ2-2	CAGGRPHTGELFF	TGTGCCGGGGGGAGGCCTCACACCGGGGAGCTGTTTTTT
TRBV9	17	.	TRBD2	TRBJ2-1	CASSVATAGGPYNEQFF	TGTGCCAGCAGCGTAGCTACTGCGGGAGGCCCCTACAATGAGCAGTTCTTC
TRBV5-5	14	once	.	TRBJ1-6	CASSFGRVNSPLHF	TGTGCCAGCAGCTTTGGCAGGGTTAATTCACCCCTCCACTTT
TRBV29-1	13	.	TRBD2	TRBJ2-7	CSAAPGDYDEQYF	TGCAGCGCTGCCCCCGGGGACTACGACGAGCAGTACTTC
TRBV28	16	.	TRBD2	TRBJ2-7	CASSGLAGSSTYEQYF	TGTGCCAGCAGTGGACTAGCGGGTTCTTCCACCTACGAGCAGTACTTC
TRBV5-1	16	.	TRBD2	TRBJ2-5	CASSRGLAGIQETQYF	TGCGCCAGCAGCCGCGGACTAGCGGGAATCCAAGAGACCCAGTACTTC
TRBV3-1/TRBV3-2	15	.	TRBD1	TRBJ1-3	CASSQDPGQLNTIYF	TGTGCCAGCAGCCAAGATCCGGGACAGTTAAACACCATATATTTT
TRBV6-4	15	.	.	TRBJ1-2	CASRAGQTLNYGYTF	TGTGCCAGCAGGGCCGGACAAACCCTTAACTATGGCTACACCTTC
TRBV7-9	18	.	.	TRBJ1-4	CASRKVRGKGITNEKLFF	TGTGCCAGCAGGAAAGTCAGGGGAAAAGGGATAACTAATGAAAAACTGTTTTTT
TRBV14	16	.	.	TRBJ1-6	CASSQDRRASNSPLHF	TGTGCCAGCAGCCAAGATCGCAGGGCAAGTAATTCACCCCTCCACTTT
TRBV4-1	14	.	TRBD2	TRBJ2-1	CASSSSGSPNEQFF	TGCGCCAGCAGCTCTAGCGGGAGTCCGAATGAGCAGTTCTTC
TRBV7-2	15	once	TRBD2	TRBJ2-1	CASSPRTSRNNEQFF	TGTGCCAGCAGCCCACGGACTAGCAGAAACAATGAGCAGTTCTTC
TRBV7-2	14	.	.	TRBJ1-5	CASSSAGWDQPQHF	TGTGCCAGCAGCTCGGCGGGTTGGGATCAGCCCCAGCATTTT
TRBV4-1	13	.	TRBD1	TRBJ1-2	CASSRTQGWGYTF	TGCGCCAGCAGCCGAACACAGGGGTGGGGCTACACCTTC
TRBV27	16	once	TRBD1	TRBJ2-1	CASSPGTANPYNEQFF	TGTGCCAGCAGTCCCGGGACAGCTAACCCCTACAATGAGCAGTTCTTC
TRBV24-1	19	.	TRBD1	TRBJ2-1	CATSDPRVGQGATYNEQFF	TGTGCCACCAGTGACCCAAGGGTCGGACAGGGGGCGACCTACAATGAGCAGTTCTTC
TRBV27	15	.	TRBD1	TRBJ2-2	CASSLLRTGTGELFF	TGTGCCAGCAGTTTATTAAGGACAGGGACCGGGGAGCTGTTTTTT
TRBV28	12	.	.	TRBJ2-2	CASRSNTGELFF	TGTGCCAGCAGATCTAACACCGGGGAGCTGTTTTTT
TRBV6-5	14	once	TRBD1	TRBJ1-4	CASTGDRVREKLFF	TGTGCCAGCACCGGGGACAGGGTTCGTGAAAAACTGTTTTTT
TRBV12-5	16	.	TRBD1	TRBJ1-1	CASGLVLGQDPTEAFF	TGTGCTAGTGGTTTGGTACTGGGACAGGATCCCACTGAAGCTTTCTTT
TRBV9	13	.	.	TRBJ2-7	CASSATGLDEQYF	TGTGCCAGCAGCGCAACAGGGTTGGATGAGCAGTACTTC
TRBV20-1	11	.	TRBD1	TRBJ2-1	CSALTGNEQFF	TGCAGTGCTCTGACAGGGAATGAGCAGTTCTTC
TRBV9	16	.	TRBD1	TRBJ1-4	CASSPAGQLMNEKLFF	TGTGCCAGCAGCCCCGCGGGACAGCTCATGAATGAAAAACTGTTTTTT
TRBV4-1	13	.	TRBD1	TRBJ1-2	CASSETGFYGYTF	TGCGCCAGCAGCGAGACAGGGTTCTATGGCTACACCTTC
TRBV2	14	.	.	TRBJ2-5	CASSAWTAQETQYF	TGTGCCAGCAGTGCCTGGACAGCGCAAGAGACCCAGTACTTC
TRBV25-1	13	many	TRBD1	TRBJ1-2	CASKGQGNYGYTF	TGTGCCAGCAAAGGACAGGGAAACTATGGCTACACCTTC
TRBV15	16	.	TRBD2	TRBJ2-7	CATSDSGRISSYEQYF	TGTGCCACCAGCGATAGCGGGAGGATAAGCTCCTACGAGCAGTACTTC
TRBV16	15	.	TRBD1	TRBJ1-4	CASSPRGQGNEKLFF	TGTGCCAGCAGCCCGCGGGGACAGGGTAATGAAAAACTGTTTTTT
TRBV5-6	18	.	.	TRBJ2-2	CASSLEGGLAMNTGELFF	TGTGCCAGCAGCTTGGAGGGCGGGCTAGCGATGAACACCGGGGAGCTGTTTTTT
TRBV30	13	.	.	TRBJ1-5	CAWSASAGQPQHF	TGTGCCTGGAGCGCTTCGGCGGGACAGCCCCAGCATTTT
TRBV27	14	.	.	TRBJ2-3	CASSISPSTDTQYF	TGTGCCAGCAGTATCTCCCCTAGCACAGATACGCAGTATTTT
TRBV4-2	14	.	TRBD1	TRBJ1-2	CASSQGQGGYGYTF	TGTGCCAGCAGCCAAGGACAGGGCGGGTATGGCTACACCTTC
TRBV7-2	12	.	.	TRBJ2-1	CASSLVRNEQFF	TGTGCCAGCAGCTTGGTCCGGAATGAGCAGTTCTTC
TRBV3-1/TRBV3-2	15	.	.	TRBJ2-7	CASSQPLDSTYEQYF	TGTGCCAGCAGCCAACCCCTGGACAGTACCTACGAGCAGTACTTC
TRBV5-1	13	.	.	TRBJ2-3	CASSSGGTDTQYF	TGCGCCAGCAGCTCGGGGGGCACAGATACGCAGTATTTT
TRBV13	17	.	TRBD1	TRBJ2-7	CASSCTPGDRECYEQYF	TGTGCCAGCAGCTGCACCCCGGGGGACAGGGAATGCTACGAGCAGTACTTC
TRBV28	15	.	.	TRBJ2-3	CASSLGVTSTDTQYF	TGTGCCAGCAGTTTAGGAGTCACTAGCACAGATACGCAGTATTTT
TRBV18	15	.	.	TRBJ2-2	CASSPLEGSTGELFF	TGTGCCAGCTCACCATTAGAGGGAAGCACCGGGGAGCTGTTTTTT
TRBV2	15	.	.	TRBJ1-4	CASSVQGLHNEKLFF	TGTGCCAGCAGTGTTCAAGGACTACATAATGAAAAACTGTTTTTT
TRBV10-3	12	.	.	TRBJ1-1	CAISDNDPRTFF	TGTGCCATCAGTGACAATGACCCGAGGACTTTCTTT